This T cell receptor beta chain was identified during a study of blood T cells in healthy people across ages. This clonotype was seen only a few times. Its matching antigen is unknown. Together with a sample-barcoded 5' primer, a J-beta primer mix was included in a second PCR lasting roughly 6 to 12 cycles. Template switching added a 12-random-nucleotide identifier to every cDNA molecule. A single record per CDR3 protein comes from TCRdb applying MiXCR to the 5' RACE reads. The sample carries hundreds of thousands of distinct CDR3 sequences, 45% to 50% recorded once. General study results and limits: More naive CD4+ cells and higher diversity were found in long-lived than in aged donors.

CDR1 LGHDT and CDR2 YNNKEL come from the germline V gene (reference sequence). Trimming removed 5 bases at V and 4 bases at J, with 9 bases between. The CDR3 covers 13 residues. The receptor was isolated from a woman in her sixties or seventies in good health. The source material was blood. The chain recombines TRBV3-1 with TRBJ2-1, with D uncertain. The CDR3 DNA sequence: TGTGCCAGCAGCACCCAAGGGTACAATGAGCAGTTCTTC. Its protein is CASSTQGYNEQFF.